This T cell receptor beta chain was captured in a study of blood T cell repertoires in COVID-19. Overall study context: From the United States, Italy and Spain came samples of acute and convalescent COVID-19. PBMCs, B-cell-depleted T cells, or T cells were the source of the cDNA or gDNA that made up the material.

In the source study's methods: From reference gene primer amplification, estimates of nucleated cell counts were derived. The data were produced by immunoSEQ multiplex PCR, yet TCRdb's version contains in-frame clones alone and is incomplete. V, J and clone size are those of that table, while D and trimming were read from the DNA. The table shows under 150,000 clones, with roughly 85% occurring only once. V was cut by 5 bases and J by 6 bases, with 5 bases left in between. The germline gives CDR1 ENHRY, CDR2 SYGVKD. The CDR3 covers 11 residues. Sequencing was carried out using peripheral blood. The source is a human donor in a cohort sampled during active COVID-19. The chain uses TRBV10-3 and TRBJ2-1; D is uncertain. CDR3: CAISQLNEQFF. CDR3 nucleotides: TGTGCCATCAGTCAACTCAATGAGCAGTTCTTC.